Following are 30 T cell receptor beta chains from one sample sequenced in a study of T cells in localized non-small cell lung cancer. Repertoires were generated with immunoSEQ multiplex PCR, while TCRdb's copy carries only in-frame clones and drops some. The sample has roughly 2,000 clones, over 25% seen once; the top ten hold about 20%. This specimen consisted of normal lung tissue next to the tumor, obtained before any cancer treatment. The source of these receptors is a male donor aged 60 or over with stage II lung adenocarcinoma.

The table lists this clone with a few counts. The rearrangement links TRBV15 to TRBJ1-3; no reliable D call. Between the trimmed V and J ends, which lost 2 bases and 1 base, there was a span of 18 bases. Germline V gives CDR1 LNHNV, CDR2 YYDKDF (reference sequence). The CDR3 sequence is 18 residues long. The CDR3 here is CATSRTFYDIGSGNTIYF. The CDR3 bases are TGTGCCACCAGCAGAACTTTTTACGACATTGGGTCTGGAAACACCATATATTTT.

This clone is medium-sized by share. The CDR3, as DNA: TGTGCCAGCAGCTTAGAGAGAGCCCGGGGCTATGGCTACACCTTC. Its protein product is CASSLERARGYGYTF. The chain has TRBV11-3 and TRBJ1-2; the D is unclear. CDR3 length equals 15 residues. Trimming removed 0 bases at V and 4 bases at J, with 12 bases between. Germline CDR1 is SGHNT and CDR2 is YENEEA.

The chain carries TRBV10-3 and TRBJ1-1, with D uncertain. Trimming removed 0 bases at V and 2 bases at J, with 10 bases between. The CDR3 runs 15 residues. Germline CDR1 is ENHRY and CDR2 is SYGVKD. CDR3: CAISESGWGNTEAFF. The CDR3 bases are TGTGCCATCAGTGAGTCCGGGTGGGGAAACACTGAAGCTTTCTTT.

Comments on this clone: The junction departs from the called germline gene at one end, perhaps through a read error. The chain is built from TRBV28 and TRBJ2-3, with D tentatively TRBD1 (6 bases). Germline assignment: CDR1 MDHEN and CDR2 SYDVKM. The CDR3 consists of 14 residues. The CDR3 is CASSSLPPGPLQGF. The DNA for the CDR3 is TGTGCCAGCAGTTCCCTGCCCCCAGGACCCCTACAGGGTTTT.

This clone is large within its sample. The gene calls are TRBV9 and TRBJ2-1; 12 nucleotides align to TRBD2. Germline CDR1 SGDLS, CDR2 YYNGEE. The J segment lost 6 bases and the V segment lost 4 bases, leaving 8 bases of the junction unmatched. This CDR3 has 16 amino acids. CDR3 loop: CASSSRTSGTRNEQFF. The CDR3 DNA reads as TGTGCCAGCAGCTCTCGGACTAGCGGGACTCGCAATGAGCAGTTCTTC.

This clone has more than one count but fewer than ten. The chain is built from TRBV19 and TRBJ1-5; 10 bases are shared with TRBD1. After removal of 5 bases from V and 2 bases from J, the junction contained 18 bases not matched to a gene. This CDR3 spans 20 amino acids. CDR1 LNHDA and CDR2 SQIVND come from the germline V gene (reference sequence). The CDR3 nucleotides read TGTGCCAGTAGTCCTCACGCCGGGACAGGGGTGTCCCTAGGCAATCAGCCCCAGCATTTT. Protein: CASSPHAGTGVSLGNQPQHF.

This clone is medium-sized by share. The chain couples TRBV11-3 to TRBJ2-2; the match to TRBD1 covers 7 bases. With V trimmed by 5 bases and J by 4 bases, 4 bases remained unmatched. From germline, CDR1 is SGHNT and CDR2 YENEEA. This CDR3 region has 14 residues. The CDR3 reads CASSQTGFTGELFF. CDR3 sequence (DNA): TGTGCCAGCAGCCAGACAGGGTTCACCGGGGAGCTGTTTTTT. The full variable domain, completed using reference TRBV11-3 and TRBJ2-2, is EAGVVQSPRYKIIEKKQPVAFWCNPISGHNTLYWYLQNLGQGPELLIRYENEEAVDDSQLPKDRFSAERLKGVDSTLKIQPAELGDSAVYLCASSQTGFTGELFFGEGSRLTVL.

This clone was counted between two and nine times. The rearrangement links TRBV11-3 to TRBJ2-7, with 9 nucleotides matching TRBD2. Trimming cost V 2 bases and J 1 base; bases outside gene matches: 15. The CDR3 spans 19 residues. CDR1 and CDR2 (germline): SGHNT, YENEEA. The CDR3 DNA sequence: TGTGCCAGCAGCTTATCGGCGGGGGGGCCTCGCGTGGTTTCCTACGAGCAGTACTTC. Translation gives CASSLSAGGPRVVSYEQYF.

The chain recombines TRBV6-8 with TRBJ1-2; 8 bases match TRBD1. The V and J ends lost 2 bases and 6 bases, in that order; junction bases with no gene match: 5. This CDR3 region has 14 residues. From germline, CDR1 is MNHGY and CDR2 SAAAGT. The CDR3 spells CASSYDGQGDGYTF. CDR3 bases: TGTGCCAGCAGTTACGACGGACAGGGCGATGGCTACACCTTC.

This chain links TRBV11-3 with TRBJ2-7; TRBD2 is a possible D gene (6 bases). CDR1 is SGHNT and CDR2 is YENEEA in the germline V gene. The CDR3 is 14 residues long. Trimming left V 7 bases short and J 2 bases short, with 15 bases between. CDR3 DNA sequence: TGTGCCAGCACCGCGTCCCCGGGGGCCTACGAGCAGTACTTC. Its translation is CASTASPGAYEQYF.

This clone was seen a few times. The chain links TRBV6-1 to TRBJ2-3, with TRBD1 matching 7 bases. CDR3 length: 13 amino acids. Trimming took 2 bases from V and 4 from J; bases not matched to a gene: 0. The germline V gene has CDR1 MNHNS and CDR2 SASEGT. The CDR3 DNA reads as TGTGCCAGCAGTGAACAGGGGGCAGATACGCAGTATTTT. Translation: CASSEQGADTQYF.

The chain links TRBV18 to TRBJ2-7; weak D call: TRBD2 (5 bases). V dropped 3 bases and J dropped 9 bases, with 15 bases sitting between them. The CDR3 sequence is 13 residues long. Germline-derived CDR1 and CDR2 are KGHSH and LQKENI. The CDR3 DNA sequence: TGTGCCAGCTCACCGGACTCCGCTTTGGGGCAGTACTTC. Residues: CASSPDSALGQYF.

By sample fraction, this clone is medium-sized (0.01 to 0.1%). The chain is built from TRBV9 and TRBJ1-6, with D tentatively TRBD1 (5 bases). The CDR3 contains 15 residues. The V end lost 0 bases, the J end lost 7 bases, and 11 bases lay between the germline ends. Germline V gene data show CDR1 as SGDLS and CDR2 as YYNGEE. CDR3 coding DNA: TGTGCCAGCAGCGTAGCTCTGGGGCGAAATTCACCCCTCCACTTT. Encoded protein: CASSVALGRNSPLHF. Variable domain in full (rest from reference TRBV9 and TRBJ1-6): DSGVTQTPKHLITATGQRVTLRCSPRSGDLSVYWYQQSLDQGLQFLIQYYNGEERAKGNILERFSAQQFPDLHSELNLSSLELGDSALYFCASSVALGRNSPLHFGNGTRLTVT.

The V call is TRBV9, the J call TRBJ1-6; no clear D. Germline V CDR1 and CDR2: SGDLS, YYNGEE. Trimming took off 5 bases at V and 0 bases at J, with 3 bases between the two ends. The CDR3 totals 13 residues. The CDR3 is CASRPSYNSPLHF. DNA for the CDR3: TGTGCCAGCAGACCCTCCTATAATTCACCCCTCCACTTT.

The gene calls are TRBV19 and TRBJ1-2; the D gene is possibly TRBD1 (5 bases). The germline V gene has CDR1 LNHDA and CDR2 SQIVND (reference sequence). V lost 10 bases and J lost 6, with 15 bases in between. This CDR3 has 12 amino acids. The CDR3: CATRQFLHGYTF. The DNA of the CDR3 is TGTGCCACAAGACAGTTTCTTCATGGCTACACCTTC. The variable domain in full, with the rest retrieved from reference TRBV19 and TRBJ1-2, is DGGITQSPKYLFRKEGQNVTLSCEQNLNHDAMYWYRQDPGQGLRLIYYSQIVNDFQKGDIAEGYSVSREKKESFPLTVTSAQKNPTAFYLCATRQFLHGYTFGSGTRLTVV.

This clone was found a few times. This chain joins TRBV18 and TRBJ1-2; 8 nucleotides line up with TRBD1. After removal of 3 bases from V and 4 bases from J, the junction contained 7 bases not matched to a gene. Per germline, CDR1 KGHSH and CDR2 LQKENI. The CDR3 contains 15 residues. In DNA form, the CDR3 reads TGTGCCAGCTCACCCGGACAGGGACTCGGCTATGGCTACACCTTC. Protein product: CASSPGQGLGYGYTF.

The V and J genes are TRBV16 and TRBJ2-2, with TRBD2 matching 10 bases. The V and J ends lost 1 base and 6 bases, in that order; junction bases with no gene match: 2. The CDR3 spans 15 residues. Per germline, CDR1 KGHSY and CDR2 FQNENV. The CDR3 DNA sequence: TGTGCCAGCAGCCAATTGGGGACTAGCGCCGGGGAGCTGTTTTTT. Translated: CASSQLGTSAGELFF.

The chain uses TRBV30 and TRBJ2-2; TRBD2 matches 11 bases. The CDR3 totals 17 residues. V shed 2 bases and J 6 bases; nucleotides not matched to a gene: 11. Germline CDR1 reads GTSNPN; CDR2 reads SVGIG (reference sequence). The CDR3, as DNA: TGTGCCTGGAGTCTCTCTACTAGCGGGAGACGATCCGGGGAGCTGTTTTTT. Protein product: CAWSLSTSGRRSGELFF.

CDR3 in amino acids: CASGLGWHEQYF. The CDR3 DNA is TGTGCCAGCGGGCTGGGGTGGCACGAGCAGTACTTC. This chain uses TRBV28 with TRBJ2-7; D gene uncertain. The germline CDR1 and CDR2 sequences are MDHEN and SYDVKM. The CDR3 spans 12 residues. Trimming stripped 8 bases from V and 5 bases from J, with 13 bases between.

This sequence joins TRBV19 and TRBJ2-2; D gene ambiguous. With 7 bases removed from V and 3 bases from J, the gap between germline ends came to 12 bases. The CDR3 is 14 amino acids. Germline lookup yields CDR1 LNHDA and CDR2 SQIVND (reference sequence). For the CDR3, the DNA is TGTGCCAGTACTAGTGCCTCGTACACCGGGGAGCTGTTTTTT. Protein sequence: CASTSASYTGELFF.

CDR3 amino acids: CASSPPKLDTQYF. The CDR3 nucleotides are TGTGCCAGCTCACCTCCGAAACTGGATACGCAGTATTTT. This chain links TRBV18 with TRBJ2-3; D unresolved. V was clipped by 3 bases and J by 6 bases, with 10 bases between them. Germline V gene lookup returns CDR1 KGHSH and CDR2 LQKENI. The CDR3 extends over 13 amino acids.

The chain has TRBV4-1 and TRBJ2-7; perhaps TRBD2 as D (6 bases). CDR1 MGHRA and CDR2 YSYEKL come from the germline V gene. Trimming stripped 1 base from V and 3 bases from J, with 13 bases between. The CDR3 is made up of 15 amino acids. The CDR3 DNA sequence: TGCGCCAGCAGCCAAGGGGAGGCTAGTAGCTACGAGCAGTACTTC. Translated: CASSQGEASSYEQYF.

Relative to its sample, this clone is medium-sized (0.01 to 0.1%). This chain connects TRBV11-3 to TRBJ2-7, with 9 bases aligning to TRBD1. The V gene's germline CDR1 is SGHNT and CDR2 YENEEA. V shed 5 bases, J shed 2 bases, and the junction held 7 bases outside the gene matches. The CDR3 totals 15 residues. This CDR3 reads CASSPLDRGTYEQYF. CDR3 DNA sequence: TGTGCCAGCAGCCCGCTGGACAGGGGTACCTACGAGCAGTACTTC.

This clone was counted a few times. The CDR3 sequence: CATSKTGTSGDPYEQYF. CDR3 coding DNA: TGTGCCACCAGCAAAACCGGGACTAGCGGGGACCCCTACGAGCAGTACTTC. The chain has TRBV15 and TRBJ2-7; 13 bases agree with TRBD2. The CDR3 has 17 residues. Looked up from germline, CDR1 is LNHNV and CDR2 is YYDKDF (reference sequence). J gave up 2 bases and V 4 bases, and 8 bases lay outside the gene matches.

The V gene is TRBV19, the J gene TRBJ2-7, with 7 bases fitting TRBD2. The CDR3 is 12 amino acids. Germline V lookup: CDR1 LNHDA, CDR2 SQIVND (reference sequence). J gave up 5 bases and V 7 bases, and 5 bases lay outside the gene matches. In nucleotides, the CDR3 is TGTGCCAGTATGGGAGGGAGACACGAGCAGTACTTC. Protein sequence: CASMGGRHEQYF.

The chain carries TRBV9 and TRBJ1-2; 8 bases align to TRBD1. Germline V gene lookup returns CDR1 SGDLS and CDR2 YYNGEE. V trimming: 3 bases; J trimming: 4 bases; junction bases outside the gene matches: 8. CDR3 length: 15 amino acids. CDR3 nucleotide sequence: TGTGCCAGCAGCGCCAGACAGGGGATGACCTATGGCTACACCTTC. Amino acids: CASSARQGMTYGYTF.

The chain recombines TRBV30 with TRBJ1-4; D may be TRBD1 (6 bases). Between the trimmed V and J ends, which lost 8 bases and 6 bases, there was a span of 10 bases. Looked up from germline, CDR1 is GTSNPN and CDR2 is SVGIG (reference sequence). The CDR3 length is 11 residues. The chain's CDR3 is CAGQTHEKLFF. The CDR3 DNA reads TGTGCCGGACAGACCCATGAAAAACTGTTTTTT.

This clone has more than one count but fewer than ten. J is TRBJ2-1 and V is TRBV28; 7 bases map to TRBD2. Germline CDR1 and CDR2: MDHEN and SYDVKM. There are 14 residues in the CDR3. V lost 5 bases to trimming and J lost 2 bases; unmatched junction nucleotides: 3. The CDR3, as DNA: TGTGCCAGCAGTAAACTAGCGACCTACAATGAGCAGTTCTTC. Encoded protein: CASSKLATYNEQFF.

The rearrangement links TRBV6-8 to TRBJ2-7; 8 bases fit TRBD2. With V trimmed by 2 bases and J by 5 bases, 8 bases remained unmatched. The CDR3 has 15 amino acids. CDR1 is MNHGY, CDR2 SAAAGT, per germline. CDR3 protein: CASSYAGTRAHEQYF. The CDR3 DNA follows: TGTGCCAGCAGTTACGCCGGGACTAGAGCCCACGAGCAGTACTTC.

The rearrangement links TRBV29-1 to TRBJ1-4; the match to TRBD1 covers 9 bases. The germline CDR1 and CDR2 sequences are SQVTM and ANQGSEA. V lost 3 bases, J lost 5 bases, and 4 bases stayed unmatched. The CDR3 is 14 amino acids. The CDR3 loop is CSVDTGTGNEKLFF. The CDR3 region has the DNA TGCAGCGTTGATACCGGGACAGGGAATGAAAAACTGTTTTTT.